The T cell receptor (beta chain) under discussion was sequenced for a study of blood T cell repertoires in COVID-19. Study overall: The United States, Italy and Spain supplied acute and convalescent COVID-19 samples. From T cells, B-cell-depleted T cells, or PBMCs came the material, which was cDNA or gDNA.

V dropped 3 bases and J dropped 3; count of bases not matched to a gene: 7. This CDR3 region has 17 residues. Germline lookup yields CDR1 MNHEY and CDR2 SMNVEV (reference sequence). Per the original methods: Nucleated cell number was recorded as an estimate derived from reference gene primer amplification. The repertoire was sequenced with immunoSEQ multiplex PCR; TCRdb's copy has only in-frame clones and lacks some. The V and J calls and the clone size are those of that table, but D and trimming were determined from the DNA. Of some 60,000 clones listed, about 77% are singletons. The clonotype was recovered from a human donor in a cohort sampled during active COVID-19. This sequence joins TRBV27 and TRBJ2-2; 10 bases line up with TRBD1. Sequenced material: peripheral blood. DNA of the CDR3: TGTGCCAGCAGTTTTCTGGGACAGGGGATATACACCGGGGAGCTGTTTTTT. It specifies CASSFLGQGIYTGELFF.